These T cell receptor beta chains were read from a single sample in a study of shared clonotypes between healthy human individuals. Sequenced by immunoSEQ multiplex PCR; TCRdb stores in-frame clones only, minus some. The sample records more than 2 million clones, approximately 94% being singletons. The sequenced sample consisted of naive CD8+ T cells sorted from blood. Receptors originate from a man aged 18 to 30 in good health. Both conserved end residues are part of each CDR3. Fields, in order: V gene, clone size, CDR3 length, J gene, D gene, CDR3 DNA, CDR3 protein. The D gene is left open where the match is weak. Size is omitted from some rows. Given values are once, few, many or a class for expanded clones.

TRBV6-1	-	15	TRBJ1-5	-	TGTGCCAGCAGCGGGACCCGGGGCCTAAATCAGCCCCAGCATTTT	CASSGTRGLNQPQHF
TRBV25-1	-	14	TRBJ2-3	-	TGTGCCAGCAGTGTCAGGGGTAGCACAGATACGCAGTATTTT	CASSVRGSTDTQYF
TRBV5-6	-	18	TRBJ2-1	-	TGTGCCAGCAGCTTGGCCAGGGTTGTGCTGCGGGGGCTCAATGAGCAGTTCTTC	CASSLARVVLRGLNEQFF
TRBV28	-	12	TRBJ2-2	-	TGTGCCAGCAGTGATTACGCCGGGGAGCTGTTTTTT	CASSDYAGELFF
TRBV29-1	-	13	TRBJ2-2	-	TGCAGCGTTGACGGACAAAACACCGGGGAGCTGTTTTTT	CSVDGQNTGELFF
TRBV7-9	-	15	TRBJ2-7	TRBD2	TGTGCCAGCAGCACGCGGACTAGCGGGGGATACGAGCAGTACTTC	CASSTRTSGGYEQYF
TRBV9	-	15	TRBJ1-2	-	TGTGCCAGCAGCGTAGCGGGAGGGGGAGTCTATGGCTACACCTTC	CASSVAGGGVYGYTF
TRBV6-5	once	14	TRBJ2-7	-	TGTGCCAGCAGTTACGGCGGCATGGGGTACGAGCAGTACTTC	CASSYGGMGYEQYF
TRBV5-6	-	14	TRBJ1-1	-	TGTGCCAGCAGTCCGGGTCTCATGAACACTGAAGCTTTCTTT	CASSPGLMNTEAFF
TRBV5-4	-	16	TRBJ2-2	-	TGTGCCAGCAGCTTGGTGGACAGAGTCAACACCGGGGAGCTGTTTTTT	CASSLVDRVNTGELFF
TRBV10-2	-	13	TRBJ2-7	TRBD2	TGCGCCAGCAAAGAGCGGGGTTCCTACGAGCAGTACTTC	CASKERGSYEQYF
TRBV4-1	once	14	TRBJ1-4	-	TGCGCCAGCAGCCAAGGAGGGACTAATGAAAAACTGTTTTTT	CASSQGGTNEKLFF
TRBV27	-	16	TRBJ1-5	-	TGTGCCAGCAGCCCGGATGACGGGCTTAGCAATCAGCCCCAGCATTTT	CASSPDDGLSNQPQHF
TRBV13	-	14	TRBJ2-7	-	TGTGCCAGCAGCTTAGGACGTCACTCCTACGAGCAGTACTTC	CASSLGRHSYEQYF
TRBV4-1	-	17	TRBJ2-5	TRBD1	TGCGCCAGCAGCCAACGCCTACCGGGAGACAGGGGAGAGACCCAGTACTTC	CASSQRLPGDRGETQYF
TRBV19	-	12	TRBJ1-1	-	TGTGCCAGTAGTATCGGGGAGACTGAAGCTTTCTTT	CASSIGETEAFF
TRBV6-5	-	15	TRBJ2-5	-	TGTGCCAGCAGTTACTCTGGTCTCTTCCAAGAGACCCAGTACTTC	CASSYSGLFQETQYF
TRBV7-9	-	16	TRBJ2-5	-	TGTGCCAGCAGCTTAGTTGGTATAGGAGGCCAAGAGACCCAGTACTTC	CASSLVGIGGQETQYF
TRBV5-1	-	15	TRBJ1-2	-	TGCGCCAGCAGCCACATGGCAGGGGATAACTATGGCTACACCTTC	CASSHMAGDNYGYTF
TRBV10-3	once	14	TRBJ1-1	-	TGTGCCATCAGTGACTCGGGCTTGAACACTGAAGCTTTCTTT	CAISDSGLNTEAFF
TRBV29-1	-	11	TRBJ1-2	-	TGCAGCGTTGCTTTATTTGATGGCTACACCTTC	CSVALFDGYTF
TRBV28	-	16	TRBJ1-1	-	TGTGCCAGCAGCTTAACCCCAGAGCAGTTAGTGTCTGAAGCTTTCTTT	CASSLTPEQLVSEAFF
TRBV7-9	-	12	TRBJ1-5	TRBD1	TGTGCCAGCAGCTCGGGGACAGGCCTAACGCATTTT	CASSSGTGLTHF
TRBV6-5	-	14	TRBJ2-7	-	TGTGCCAGCAGTGAGGACGGGGAATCCTACGAGCAGTACTTC	CASSEDGESYEQYF
TRBV5-1	-	15	TRBJ1-2	TRBD1	TGCGCCAGCAGCTTGGCGCAGGGGGAACACTATGGCTACACCTTC	CASSLAQGEHYGYTF
TRBV5-1	-	14	TRBJ1-4	TRBD1	TGCGCCAGCAGCTTAGGACAGGGGGCGTCGGAACTGTTTTTT	CASSLGQGASELFF
TRBV7-9	-	15	TRBJ2-7	-	TGTGCCAGCAGCGATTCACAAGACACCACCTACGAGCAGTACTTC	CASSDSQDTTYEQYF
TRBV5-6	-	14	TRBJ1-6	-	TGTGCCAGCAGCCCAAGGGGTTATAATTCACCCCTCCACTTT	CASSPRGYNSPLHF
TRBV9	-	13	TRBJ2-3	-	TGTGCCAGCAGCGCGGCAGGGACAGATACGCAGTATTTT	CASSAAGTDTQYF
TRBV19	once	15	TRBJ2-7	TRBD2	TGTGCCAGTAGTATAGCGGGCGGGAGTTCCTACGAGCAGTACTTC	CASSIAGGSSYEQYF
TRBV19	-	16	TRBJ1-5	-	TGTGCCAGTAGTATCGGAGGGTTTAATAGCAATCAGCCCCAGCATTTT	CASSIGGFNSNQPQHF
TRBV27	-	16	TRBJ2-7	TRBD1	TGTGCCAGCAGTCCGGGGGTGGGGACAGGGGGCTACGAGCAGTACTTC	CASSPGVGTGGYEQYF
TRBV4-1	-	14	TRBJ1-1	-	TGCGCCAGCAGCCAAGATGGGTTTAACACTGAAGCTTTCTTT	CASSQDGFNTEAFF
TRBV28	-	13	TRBJ1-5	TRBD1	TGTGCCAGCAGTTTAACAGGGGTTCAGCCCCAGCATTTT	CASSLTGVQPQHF
TRBV9	-	12	TRBJ1-1	-	TGTGCCAGCGGAGGGGATTTCGCTGAAGCTTTCTTT	CASGGDFAEAFF
TRBV19	-	20	TRBJ1-5	-	TGTGCCAGTAAAATCCCCGCGCGGGAGAACTACGTTAATTTCAATCAGCCCCAGCATTTT	CASKIPARENYVNFNQPQHF
TRBV6-1	-	9	TRBJ2-4	-	TGTGCCAGCAGTGAGACTCCATACTTC	CASSETPYF
TRBV14	-	14	TRBJ2-3	-	TGTGCCAGCAGCCCTTTTTTTTCTTGGGATACGCAGTATTTT	CASSPFFSWDTQYF
TRBV6-5	-	14	TRBJ1-1	TRBD1	TGTGCCAGCAGTTACTCGTGGGACAGCACTGAAGCTTTCTTT	CASSYSWDSTEAFF
TRBV21-1	once	16	TRBJ2-3	-	-	CASSKVGSGIPDTQYF
TRBV28	few	15	TRBJ2-7	TRBD1	TGTGCCAGCGTCCACTCGGGGACAGGGGTCTACGAGCAGTACTTC	CASVHSGTGVYEQYF
TRBV13	-	15	TRBJ2-1	TRBD1	TGTGCCAGCAGTCTTACAGGGGGGACACACGATGAGCAGTTCTTC	CASSLTGGTHDEQFF
TRBV9	-	14	TRBJ2-5	-	TGTGCCAGCAGCGTATCGGGAGCCCAAGAGACCCAGTACTTC	CASSVSGAQETQYF
TRBV7-8	-	18	TRBJ2-7	TRBD1	TGTGCCAGCAGCTTAGTCGGATTTGGAGACAGGGGACCGGTAGAGCAGTACTTC	CASSLVGFGDRGPVEQYF
TRBV19	-	14	TRBJ2-7	-	TGTGCCAGTAGTGCGGGCTGGGGAGATTACGAGCAGTACTTC	CASSAGWGDYEQYF